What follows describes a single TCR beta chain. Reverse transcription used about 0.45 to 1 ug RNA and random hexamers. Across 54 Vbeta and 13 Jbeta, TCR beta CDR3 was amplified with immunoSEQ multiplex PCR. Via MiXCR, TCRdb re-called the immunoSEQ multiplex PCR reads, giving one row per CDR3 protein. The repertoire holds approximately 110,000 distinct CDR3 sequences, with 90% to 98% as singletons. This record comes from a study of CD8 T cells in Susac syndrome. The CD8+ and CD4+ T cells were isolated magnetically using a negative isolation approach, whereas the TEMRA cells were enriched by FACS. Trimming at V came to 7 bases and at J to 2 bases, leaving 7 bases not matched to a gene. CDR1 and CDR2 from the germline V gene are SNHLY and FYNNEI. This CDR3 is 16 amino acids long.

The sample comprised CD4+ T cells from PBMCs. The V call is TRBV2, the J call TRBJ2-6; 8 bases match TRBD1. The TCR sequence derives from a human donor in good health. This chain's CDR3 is CASMEDRDPGANVLTF. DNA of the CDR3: TGTGCCAGCATGGAGGACAGGGACCCTGGGGCCAACGTCCTGACTTTC.